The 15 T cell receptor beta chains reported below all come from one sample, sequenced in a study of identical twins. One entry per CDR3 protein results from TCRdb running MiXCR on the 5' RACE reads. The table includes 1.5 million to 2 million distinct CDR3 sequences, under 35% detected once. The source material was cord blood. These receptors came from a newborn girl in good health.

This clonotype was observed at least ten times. CDR3 sequence (DNA): TGCGCCAGCAGCTTACGGACACCTCCGAGCTCCTACGAGCAGTACTTC. This codes for CASSLRTPPSSYEQYF. The chain joins TRBV5-1 to TRBJ2-7; maybe TRBD1 (5 bases). Per germline, CDR1 SGHRS and CDR2 YFSETQ. Between the trimmed V and J ends, which lost 2 bases and 0 bases, there was a span of 15 bases. This CDR3 is built from 16 residues.

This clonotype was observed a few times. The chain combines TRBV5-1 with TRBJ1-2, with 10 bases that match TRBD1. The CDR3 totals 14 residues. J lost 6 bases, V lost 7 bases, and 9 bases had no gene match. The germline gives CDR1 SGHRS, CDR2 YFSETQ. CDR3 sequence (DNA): TGCGCCAGCGGGCCTGAGACAGGGGGCGATGGCTACACCTTC. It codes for CASGPETGGDGYTF.

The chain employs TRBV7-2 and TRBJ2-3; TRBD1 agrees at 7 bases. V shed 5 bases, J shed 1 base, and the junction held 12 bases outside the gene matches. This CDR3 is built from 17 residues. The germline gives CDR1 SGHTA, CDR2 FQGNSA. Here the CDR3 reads CASSPTGTELGTDTQYF. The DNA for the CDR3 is TGTGCCAGCAGCCCCACCGGGACAGAACTCGGCACAGATACGCAGTATTTT.

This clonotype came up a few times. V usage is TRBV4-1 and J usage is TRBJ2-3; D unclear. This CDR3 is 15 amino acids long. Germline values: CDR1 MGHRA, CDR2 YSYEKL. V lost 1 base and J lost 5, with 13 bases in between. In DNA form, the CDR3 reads TGCGCCAGCAGCCAAGCGGGCTCCTGGGGAGATACGCAGTATTTT. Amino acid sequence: CASSQAGSWGDTQYF.

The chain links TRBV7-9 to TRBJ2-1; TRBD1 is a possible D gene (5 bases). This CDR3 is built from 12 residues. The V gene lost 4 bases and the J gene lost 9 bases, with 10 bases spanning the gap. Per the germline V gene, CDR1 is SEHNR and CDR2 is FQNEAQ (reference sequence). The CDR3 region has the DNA TGTGCCAGCAGCTCCGTTGGGGCTGAGCAGTTCTTC. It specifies CASSSVGAEQFF.

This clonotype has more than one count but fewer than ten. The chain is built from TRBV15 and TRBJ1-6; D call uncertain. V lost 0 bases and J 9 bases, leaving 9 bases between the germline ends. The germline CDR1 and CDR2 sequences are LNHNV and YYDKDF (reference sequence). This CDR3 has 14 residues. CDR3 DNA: TGTGCCACCAGCAGAGATTTACAGCCTTCACCCCTCCACTTT. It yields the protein CATSRDLQPSPLHF.

In DNA form, the CDR3 reads TGTGCCGCAACGGGACTAGCGGGAGCCAATGAGCAGTTCTTC. Protein product: CAATGLAGANEQFF. The J gene is TRBJ2-1, the V gene TRBV28; TRBD2 aligns across 14 bases. V trimming: 11 bases; J trimming: 6 bases; junction bases outside the gene matches: 6. Germline lookup yields CDR1 MDHEN and CDR2 SYDVKM. The CDR3 runs to 14 residues.

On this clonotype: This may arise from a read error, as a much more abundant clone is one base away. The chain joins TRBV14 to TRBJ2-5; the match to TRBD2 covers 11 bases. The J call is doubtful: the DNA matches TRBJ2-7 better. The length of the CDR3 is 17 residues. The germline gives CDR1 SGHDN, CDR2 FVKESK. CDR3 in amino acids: CASSHGGLAGSLYEQYF. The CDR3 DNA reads TGTGCCAGCAGCCACGGCGGACTAGCGGGCTCTCTCTACGAGCAGTACTTC.

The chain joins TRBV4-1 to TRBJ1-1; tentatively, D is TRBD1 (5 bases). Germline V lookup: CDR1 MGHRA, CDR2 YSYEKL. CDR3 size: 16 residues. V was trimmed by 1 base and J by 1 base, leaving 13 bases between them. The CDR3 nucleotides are TGCGCCAGCAGCCAAGTCCTAGGACATTCGAACACTGAAGCTTTCTTT. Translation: CASSQVLGHSNTEAFF.

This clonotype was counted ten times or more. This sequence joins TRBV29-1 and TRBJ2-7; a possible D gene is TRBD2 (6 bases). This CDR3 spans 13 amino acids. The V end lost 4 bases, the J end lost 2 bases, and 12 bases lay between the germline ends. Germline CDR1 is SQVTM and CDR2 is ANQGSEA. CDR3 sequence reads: CSVVEGPPYEQYF. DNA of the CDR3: TGCAGCGTTGTGGAGGGACCACCCTACGAGCAGTACTTC.

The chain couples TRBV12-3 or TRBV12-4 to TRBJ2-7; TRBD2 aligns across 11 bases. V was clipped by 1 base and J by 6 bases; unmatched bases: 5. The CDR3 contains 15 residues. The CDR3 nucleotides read TGTGCCAGCAGTTTAGAGGGACTAGCGGCACGCGAGCAGTACTTC. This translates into CASSLEGLAAREQYF.

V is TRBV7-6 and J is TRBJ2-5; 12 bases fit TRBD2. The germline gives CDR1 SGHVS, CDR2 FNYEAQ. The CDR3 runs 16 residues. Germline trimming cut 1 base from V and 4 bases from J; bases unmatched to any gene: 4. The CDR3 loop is CASSLGGLAGSETQYF. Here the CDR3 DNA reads TGTGCCAGCAGCTTAGGAGGACTAGCGGGATCAGAGACCCAGTACTTC.

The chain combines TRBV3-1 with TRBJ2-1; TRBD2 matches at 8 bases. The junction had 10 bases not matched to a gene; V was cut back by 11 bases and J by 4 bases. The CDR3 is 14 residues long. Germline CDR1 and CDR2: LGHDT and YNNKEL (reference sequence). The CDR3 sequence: CACRGSGGYNEQFF. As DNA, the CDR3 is TGTGCCTGCCGGGGGAGCGGGGGATACAATGAGCAGTTCTTC.

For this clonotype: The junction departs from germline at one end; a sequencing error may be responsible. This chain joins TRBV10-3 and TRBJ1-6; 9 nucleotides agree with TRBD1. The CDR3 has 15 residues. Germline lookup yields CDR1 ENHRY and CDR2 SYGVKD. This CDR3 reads CAISPRDRENSPPHF. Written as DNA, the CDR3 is TGTGCCATCAGTCCCCGGGACAGGGAGAATTCACCCCCCCACTTT.

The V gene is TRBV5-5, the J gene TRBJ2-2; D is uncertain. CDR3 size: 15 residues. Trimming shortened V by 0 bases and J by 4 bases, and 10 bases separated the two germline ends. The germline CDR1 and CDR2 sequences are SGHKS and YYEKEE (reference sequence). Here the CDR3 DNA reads TGTGCCAGCAGCTTGGCAAGGGCCGGCACCGGGGAGCTGTTTTTT. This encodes CASSLARAGTGELFF.